These 8 T cell receptor beta chains share one sample of origin, sequenced in a study of human T cells and chemical hapten exposure. Time point noted: patch test 1, 2 weeks after DPC sensitization. Treatment indicated: therapeutic diphenylcyclopropenone sensitization with weekly scalp DPC. MiXCR, run by TCRdb on the RACE reads, gives a single entry per CDR3 protein. The table has 350,000 or so distinct CDR3 sequences, roughly 6.9% seen once; the top ten hold around 8.2%. The sample in question was whole blood, obtained in connection with sensitization to the hapten diphenylcyclopropenone (DPC). The receptor source for this set is a woman aged 18 to 35 with alopecia areata. Some clones in this sample may be carry-over from other donors' samples.

This clonotype appeared many times. The rearrangement joins TRBV28 to TRBJ2-7, with D perhaps matching TRBD1 (7 bases). Germline-derived CDR1 and CDR2 are MDHEN and SYDVKM. The CDR3 is 13 residues long. Trimming removed 5 bases from V and 6 bases from J, with 14 bases in between. Here the CDR3 reads CASSEGARGEQYF. Here the CDR3 DNA reads TGTGCCAGCAGTGAGGGGGCGCGGGGCGAGCAGTACTTC.

This clonotype was seen more than once but under ten times. The CDR3 bases are TGTGCCAGCGCTGATCCAGGGGGTAGCTCCTACAATGAGCAGTTCTTC. Its protein product is CASADPGGSSYNEQFF. The chain carries TRBV28 and TRBJ2-1, with TRBD1 identical over 7 bases. V dropped 8 bases and J dropped 0; count of bases not matched to a gene: 10. The germline V gene encodes CDR1 MDHEN and CDR2 SYDVKM. The CDR3 contains 16 residues.

The table lists this clonotype with a few counts. V and J are TRBV7-9 and TRBJ2-3, with D perhaps matching TRBD2 (7 bases). With 5 bases removed from V and 2 bases from J, the gap between germline ends came to 17 bases. CDR1 SEHNR and CDR2 FQNEAQ come from the germline V gene (reference sequence). The CDR3 runs 16 residues. The CDR3 here is CASSPQAGANTDTQYF. Here the CDR3 DNA reads TGTGCCAGCAGCCCCCAGGCGGGGGCTAACACAGATACGCAGTATTTT.

This clonotype was seen ten or more times. The chain couples TRBV12-3 or TRBV12-4 to TRBJ2-7; 9 nucleotides agree with TRBD1. V lost 5 bases and J lost 5; bases outside the gene matches: 7. The CDR3 extends over 14 amino acids. The CDR3 region is CASSPGTGFDEQYF. CDR3 in DNA: TGTGCCAGCAGTCCCGGGACAGGGTTCGACGAGCAGTACTTC.

Ten or more counts support this clonotype. V is TRBV12-3 or TRBV12-4 and J is TRBJ1-5; D gene unclear. This CDR3 region has 13 residues. Trimming removed 2 bases from V and 7 bases from J, with 9 bases in between. The CDR3 reads CASSLMPKQPQHF. The CDR3 bases are TGTGCCAGCAGTTTAATGCCAAAACAGCCCCAGCATTTT.

This clonotype was seen a few times. The gene calls are TRBV12-3 or TRBV12-4 and TRBJ2-7; D is possibly TRBD2 (6 bases). Trimming removed 3 bases at V and 7 bases at J, with 16 bases between. CDR3 length: 14 residues. The CDR3 DNA reads as TGTGCCAGCAGTTTGAACGGGGGAGCGGAGGAGCAGTACTTC. This encodes CASSLNGGAEEQYF.

This clonotype showed up just a few times. J is TRBJ1-6 and V is TRBV7-2; D unclear. Trimming shortened V by 7 bases and J by 2 bases, and 12 bases separated the two germline ends. The CDR3 is 15 amino acids. Germline CDR1 SGHTA, CDR2 FQGNSA. CDR3 in amino acids: CASTLPATYNSPLHF. The CDR3 DNA is TGTGCCAGCACCTTGCCAGCGACCTATAATTCACCCCTCCACTTT.

The sample holds a few counts of this clonotype. This chain uses TRBV10-3 with TRBJ2-1, with TRBD2 matching 14 bases. After removal of 4 bases from V and 9 bases from J, the junction contained 2 bases not matched to a gene. The CDR3 runs 14 residues. Germline V gene lookup returns CDR1 ENHRY and CDR2 SYGVKD. CDR3 sequence (DNA): TGTGCCATCAGTGGGACTAGCGGGGGGAGTGAGCAGTTCTTC. The encoded protein is CAISGTSGGSEQFF.